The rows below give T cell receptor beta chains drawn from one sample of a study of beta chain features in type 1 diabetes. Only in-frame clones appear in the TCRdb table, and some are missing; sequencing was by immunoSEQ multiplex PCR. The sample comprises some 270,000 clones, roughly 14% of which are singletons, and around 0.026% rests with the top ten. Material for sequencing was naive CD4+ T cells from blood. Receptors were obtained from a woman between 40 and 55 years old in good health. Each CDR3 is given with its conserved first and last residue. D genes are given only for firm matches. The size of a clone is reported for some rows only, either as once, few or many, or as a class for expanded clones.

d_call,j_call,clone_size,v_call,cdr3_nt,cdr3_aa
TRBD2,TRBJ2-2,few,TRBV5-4,TGTGCCAGCAGCTTGGGGGCGGGGGGGCCGAACGGGGAGCTGTTTTTT,CASSLGAGGPNGELFF
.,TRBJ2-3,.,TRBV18,TGTGCCAGCTCACCCCCACAGCCGGACACAGATACGCAGTATTTT,CASSPPQPDTDTQYF
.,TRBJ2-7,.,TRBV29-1,TGCAGCGCAACGGGAGATCTAAGCTCCTACGAGCAGTACTTC,CSATGDLSSYEQYF
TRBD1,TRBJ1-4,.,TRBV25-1,TGTGCCAGCAGTGAAGTAGGGACAGGGTATGAAAAACTGTTTTTT,CASSEVGTGYEKLFF
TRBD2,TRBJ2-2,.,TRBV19,TGTGCCAGTAGTATTGGCGGGGGGCGCACCGGGGAGCTGTTTTTT,CASSIGGGRTGELFF
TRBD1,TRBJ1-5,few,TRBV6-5,TGTGCCAGCAGTCGGACAGGGAATCAGCCCCAGCATTTT,CASSRTGNQPQHF
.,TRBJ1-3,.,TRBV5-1,TGCGCCAGCAGCTTGTTACAGGGTGACACCATATATTTT,CASSLLQGDTIYF
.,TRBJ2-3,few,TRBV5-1,TGCGCCAGCAGCTCGACAGGAACTTTCACAGATACGCAGTATTTT,CASSSTGTFTDTQYF
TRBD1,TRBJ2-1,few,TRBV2,TGTGCCGCCCGGACAGGGGTGGCCTACAATGAGCAGTTCTTC,CAARTGVAYNEQFF
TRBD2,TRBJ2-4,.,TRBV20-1,TGCAGTGCTAATACAGCGGGGACTCAGTACTTC,CSANTAGTQYF